Shown below are 31 T cell receptor beta chains from a single sample sequenced in a study of shared clonotypes between healthy human individuals. The assay was immunoSEQ multiplex PCR, and TCRdb's table has in-frame clones only and misses some. The table includes roughly 2,300,000 clones, roughly 92% detected once. The sample taken for sequencing was naive CD4+ T cells from PBMCs. Subset reported: CD45RA+ positively selected. These receptor sequences come from a man aged 18 to 29 in good health. Some clones in this sample may be carry-over from other donors' samples.

In this sample, this clone turned up once. This chain uses TRBV19 with TRBJ2-7; 8 nucleotides match TRBD1. Trimming cost V 4 bases and J 2 bases; bases outside gene matches: 7. The CDR3 has 15 amino acids. CDR1 is LNHDA and CDR2 is SQIVND in the germline V gene (reference sequence). CDR3 region: CASSTLTGATYEQYF. In DNA form, the CDR3 reads TGTGCCAGTAGTACGTTGACAGGGGCCACCTACGAGCAGTACTTC.

This rearrangement joins TRBV28 to TRBJ1-3, with no clear D. V lost 8 bases and J 4 bases, leaving 12 bases between the germline ends. From germline, CDR1 is MDHEN and CDR2 SYDVKM. The CDR3 is 13 residues long. The CDR3 spells CASLRTVGNTIYF. The CDR3 coding sequence is TGTGCCAGCCTACGGACGGTCGGAAACACCATATATTTT.

V usage is TRBV6-5 and J usage is TRBJ1-1, with D possibly TRBD1 on 6 matching bases. The CDR3 spans 12 residues. Between the trimmed V and J ends, which lost 5 bases and 11 bases, there was a span of 15 bases. Germline assignment: CDR1 MNHEY and CDR2 SVGAGI. In DNA, the CDR3 is TGTGCCAGCAGTACGACAGGCGCGGCGGCTTTCTTT. It translates to CASSTTGAAAFF.

This chain uses TRBV25-1 with TRBJ2-2; 9 nucleotides align to TRBD2. This CDR3 is 14 amino acids long. The junction had 8 bases not matched to a gene; V was cut back by 8 bases and J by 7 bases. Looked up from germline, CDR1 is MGHDK and CDR2 is SYGVNS. CDR3 DNA sequence: TGTGCCAGCGGCGGGAGGGCCTCCAGCGGGGAGCTGTTTTTT. Translation: CASGGRASSGELFF.

The V and J genes are TRBV30 and TRBJ1-5, with D maybe TRBD1 (6 bases). The V gene lost 2 bases and the J gene lost 7 bases, with 15 bases spanning the gap. Germline values: CDR1 GTSNPN, CDR2 SVGIG (reference sequence). The CDR3 runs to 14 residues. The CDR3 sequence: CAWSTNRVVQPQHF. DNA for the CDR3: TGTGCCTGGAGTACTAACAGGGTAGTACAGCCCCAGCATTTT. Using reference TRBV30 and TRBJ1-5 for the parts outside the CDR3, the full variable domain is SQTIHQWPATLVQPVGSPLSLECTVEGTSNPNLYWYRQAAGRGLQLLFYSVGIGQISSEVPQNLSASRPQDRQFILSSKKLLLSDSGFYLCAWSTNRVVQPQHFGDGTRLSIL.

This clone was recorded once. At the DNA level, this CDR3 is encoded by other sequences in the same sample as well. The rearrangement uses TRBV9 and TRBJ2-7; the match to TRBD1 covers 9 bases. CDR1 and CDR2 (germline): SGDLS, YYNGEE. The CDR3 is 14 amino acids. V was pared by 4 bases and J by 2 bases, with 4 bases of the junction left unmatched. This CDR3 is CASSPGQGPYEQYF. The CDR3 nucleotides read TGTGCCAGCAGCCCGGGACAGGGACCCTACGAGCAGTACTTC.

J is TRBJ2-1 and V is TRBV27; D is perhaps TRBD2 (6 bases). CDR3 length: 15 residues. V was cut by 5 bases and J by 6 bases, with 17 bases left in between. Germline V gene data show CDR1 as MNHEY and CDR2 as SMNVEV (reference sequence). The CDR3 DNA sequence: TGTGCCAGCAGTAAGACGACTAGACTTAGCAATGAGCAGTTCTTC. Translated: CASSKTTRLSNEQFF.

On this clone: The sample has other DNA sequences that encode this CDR3 too. The chain combines TRBV5-1 with TRBJ1-1, with a possible D match to TRBD1 (5 bases). CDR3 length: 12 residues. V was cut by 4 bases and J by 4 bases, with 8 bases left in between. CDR1 and CDR2 (germline): SGHRS, YFSETQ. In DNA, the CDR3 is TGCGCCAGCAGCCTAGGGACCACTGAAGCTTTCTTT. Its protein product is CASSLGTTEAFF.

CDR3 amino acids: CASSYRAAFGGYTF. In nucleotides, the CDR3 is TGTGCCAGCAGTTACAGGGCTGCTTTTGGCGGCTACACCTTC. The V call is TRBV6-6, the J call TRBJ1-2; no reliable D call. CDR1 MNHNY and CDR2 SVGAGI come from the germline V gene (reference sequence). The ends were cut back, 2 bases at V and 8 bases at J, with 15 bases in the middle. The CDR3 is 14 amino acids.

The rearrangement uses TRBV27 and TRBJ2-3; D is uncertain. The CDR3 extends over 14 amino acids. Per germline, CDR1 MNHEY and CDR2 SMNVEV (reference sequence). Trimming took 4 bases from V and 4 from J, leaving 12 bases between them. Here the CDR3 reads CASSSPAMSDTQYF. CDR3 sequence (DNA): TGTGCCAGCAGTTCCCCAGCGATGTCAGATACGCAGTATTTT.

CDR3 sequence: CSVRAGIQETQYF. The CDR3, as DNA: TGCAGCGTTCGAGCGGGCATCCAAGAGACCCAGTACTTC. The genes are TRBV29-1 and TRBJ2-5; the D gene is possibly TRBD2 (6 bases). Trimming shortened V by 5 bases and J by 1 base, and 11 bases separated the two germline ends. This CDR3 has 13 amino acids. Germline assignment: CDR1 SQVTM and CDR2 ANQGSEA. Based on the CDR3 plus reference TRBV29-1 and TRBJ2-5, the full variable domain is SAVISQKPSRDICQRGTSLTIQCQVDSQVTMMFWYRQQPGQSLTLIATANQGSEATYESGFVIDKFPISRPNLTFSTLTVSNMSPEDSSIYLCSVRAGIQETQYFGPGTRLLVL.

V gene TRBV10-1 combines with J gene TRBJ2-1; D is possibly TRBD1 or TRBD2 (5 bases each). The germline V gene encodes CDR1 WNHNN and CDR2 SYGVQD (reference sequence). The CDR3 is made up of 13 amino acids. Between the trimmed V and J ends, which lost 2 bases and 15 bases, there was a span of 17 bases. The CDR3 loop reads CASSEGTVSSVFF. The CDR3 DNA reads TGCGCCAGCAGTGAGGGGACGGTTTCCTCCGTGTTCTTC.

The rearrangement uses TRBV7-6 and TRBJ2-7; possibly TRBD1 or TRBD2 for D (5 bases each). In germline, CDR1 is SGHVS, CDR2 FNYEAQ. This CDR3 has 16 amino acids. Trimming left V 3 bases short and J 7 bases short, with 22 bases between. The CDR3 DNA follows: TGTGCCAGCAGCTTGGCTCAGGGACGGCTATTTATGGAGCAGTACTTC. Protein sequence: CASSLAQGRLFMEQYF.

The chain joins TRBV7-3 to TRBJ2-7, with D uncertain. This CDR3 spans 16 amino acids. The germline V gene encodes CDR1 SGHTA and CDR2 FQGTGA. V was cut by 2 bases and J by 0 bases, with 14 bases left in between. CDR3 sequence reads: CASSLGGPLSSYEQYF. Written as DNA, the CDR3 is TGTGCCAGCAGCTTAGGCGGCCCTCTTTCCTCCTACGAGCAGTACTTC.

The chain joins TRBV4-2 to TRBJ1-4; D call uncertain. Trimming cost V 4 bases and J 7 bases, with 13 bases left between them. The CDR3 has 14 amino acids. CDR1 LGHNA and CDR2 YNFKEQ come from the germline V gene. The CDR3 region has the DNA TGTGCCAGCAGCCTGACGACTTGGGGTGAAAAACTGTTTTTT. Translation gives CASSLTTWGEKLFF.

The chain employs TRBV11-2 and TRBJ1-5; 9 nucleotides agree with TRBD1. Germline CDR1 is SGHAT and CDR2 is FQNNGV. This CDR3 is 15 amino acids long. The junction had 6 bases not matched to a gene; V was cut back by 4 bases and J by 5 bases. The CDR3 reads CASSSHRGRDQPQHF. CDR3 in DNA: TGTGCCAGCAGCTCTCACAGGGGGCGCGATCAGCCCCAGCATTTT.

V is TRBV10-2 and J is TRBJ2-5; TRBD2 is a possible D gene (5 bases). V was trimmed by 2 bases and J by 5 bases, leaving 12 bases between them. This CDR3 contains 14 residues. Germline V gene lookup returns CDR1 WSHSY and CDR2 SAAADI. The CDR3 region has the DNA TGCGCCAGCAGTGAGGGTGCGGGCGTCGAGACCCAGTACTTC. Translating it yields CASSEGAGVETQYF.

The chain couples TRBV5-4 to TRBJ2-3, with TRBD2 matching 12 bases. The CDR3 runs 16 residues. Unmatched junction bases numbered 7, after V lost 4 bases and J lost 4 bases. From germline, CDR1 is SGHNT and CDR2 YYREEE (reference sequence). CDR3 bases: TGTGCCAGCAGCCACCTAGCGGGAGGGCCCCCAGATACGCAGTATTTT. It yields the protein CASSHLAGGPPDTQYF.

The V call is TRBV19, the J call TRBJ2-3; 8 bases line up with TRBD2. Unmatched junction bases numbered 15, after V lost 3 bases and J lost 7 bases. CDR3 length: 17 residues. Germline V gene sequence: CDR1 LNHDA, CDR2 SQIVND (reference sequence). This CDR3 is CASSIWARAGVGNTQYF. The CDR3 DNA reads as TGTGCCAGTAGTATTTGGGCGCGAGCGGGAGTCGGAAATACGCAGTATTTT. Together with reference TRBV19 and TRBJ2-3, the CDR3 gives the full variable domain: DGGITQSPKYLFRKEGQNVTLSCEQNLNHDAMYWYRQDPGQGLRLIYYSQIVNDFQKGDIAEGYSVSREKKESFPLTVTSAQKNPTAFYLCASSIWARAGVGNTQYFGPGTRLTVL.

The rearrangement joins TRBV10-3 to TRBJ2-7; 10 bases agree with TRBD2. The V and J ends lost 2 bases and 5 bases, in that order; junction bases with no gene match: 6. Germline CDR1 and CDR2: ENHRY and SYGVKD. The CDR3 has 15 amino acids. In DNA, the CDR3 is TGTGCCATCAGTGAGGGAGGGCTAGCGGGAGACGAGCAGTACTTC. It specifies CAISEGGLAGDEQYF.

The chain uses TRBV5-1 and TRBJ1-2; 10 nucleotides align to TRBD1. Trimming removed 1 base from V and 4 bases from J; junction bases left unmatched: 4. Germline V CDR1 and CDR2: SGHRS, YFSETQ. The CDR3 runs 15 residues. The CDR3 coding sequence is TGCGCCAGCAGCTTGTCGGGACAGGGGACCTATGGCTACACCTTC. Its translation: CASSLSGQGTYGYTF.

The V call is TRBV9, the J call TRBJ1-2, with 9 bases lining up with TRBD1. V shed 4 bases, J shed 0 bases, and the junction held 4 bases outside the gene matches. There are 15 residues in the CDR3. Germline CDR1 and CDR2: SGDLS and YYNGEE. CDR3 coding DNA: TGTGCCAGCAGCCCCGGACAGGGGTCTAACTATGGCTACACCTTC. It is translated as CASSPGQGSNYGYTF.

Remarks on this clone: The sample contains more than one DNA sequence encoding this CDR3. V and J are TRBV29-1 and TRBJ2-7, with D tentatively TRBD2 (5 bases). Per germline, CDR1 SQVTM and CDR2 ANQGSEA. The CDR3 totals 12 residues. The V gene lost 2 bases and the J gene lost 0 bases, with 5 bases spanning the gap. CDR3 protein: CSVERDSYEQYF. The CDR3 DNA sequence: TGCAGCGTTGAACGGGACTCCTACGAGCAGTACTTC.

This clone was detected only a few times. The rearrangement links TRBV4-1 to TRBJ1-5; D gene uncertain. Germline values: CDR1 MGHRA, CDR2 YSYEKL. This CDR3 is 14 amino acids long. Trimming stripped 0 bases from V and 4 bases from J, with 7 bases between. The CDR3 here is CASSQDWGNQPQHF. The DNA for the CDR3 is TGCGCCAGCAGCCAAGATTGGGGTAATCAGCCCCAGCATTTT.

About this clone: Other DNA sequences within the sample encode an identical CDR3. V and J are TRBV7-3 and TRBJ2-3, with 7 positions matching TRBD2. Germline-derived CDR1 and CDR2 are SGHTA and FQGTGA. The trim removed 5 bases at V and 3 bases at J, leaving 5 bases unmatched. This CDR3 is built from 14 residues. The CDR3 DNA reads as TGTGCCAGCAGCCTCGGGACTACTACAGATACGCAGTATTTT. It encodes CASSLGTTTDTQYF.

This clone was counted only a few times. The V call is TRBV20-1, the J call TRBJ1-1, with D unresolved. There are 11 residues in the CDR3. The germline CDR1 and CDR2 sequences are DFQATT and SNEGSKA (reference sequence). V shed 6 bases and J shed 9 bases, with 14 bases lying between them. The CDR3 sequence: CSADRSTQAFF. DNA of the CDR3: TGCAGTGCAGATCGGAGTACCCAAGCTTTCTTT.

V usage is TRBV6-5 and J usage is TRBJ2-1; 7 nucleotides agree with TRBD2. Germline V CDR1 and CDR2: MNHEY, SVGAGI. This CDR3 comprises 13 residues. V gave up 10 bases and J gave up 12 bases; unmatched junction bases: 15. The CDR3 bases are TGTGCCACCCTCAGCGATCCGGGGGGTCGGCAGTTCTTC. This sequence encodes CATLSDPGGRQFF.

The chain combines TRBV11-1 with TRBJ1-4, with TRBD1 matching 8 bases. The CDR3 length is 15 residues. Germline-derived CDR1 and CDR2 are SGHAT and FQDESV (reference sequence). Germline trimming cut 4 bases from V and 5 bases from J; bases unmatched to any gene: 6. The CDR3 bases are TGTGCCAGCAGCTCCAGGACAGGGAAGAATGAAAAACTGTTTTTT. Residues: CASSSRTGKNEKLFF. Looking up the rest from reference TRBV11-1 and TRBJ1-4 gives the full variable domain: EAEVAQSPRYKITEKSQAVAFWCDPISGHATLYWYRQILGQGPELLVQFQDESVVDDSQLPKDRFSAERLKGVDSTLKIQPAELGDSAMYLCASSSRTGKNEKLFFGSGTQLSVL.

This clone was observed a single time. The chain links TRBV9 to TRBJ1-1, with 7 bases aligning to TRBD1. The CDR3 totals 14 residues. The V segment lost 0 bases and the J segment 3 bases; nucleotides outside the gene matches: 2. The germline V gene encodes CDR1 SGDLS and CDR2 YYNGEE. CDR3 sequence reads: CASSVAGTDTEAFF. The CDR3 DNA reads TGTGCCAGCAGCGTAGCCGGGACAGACACTGAAGCTTTCTTT.

This clone occurred once. This rearrangement joins TRBV5-6 to TRBJ2-5, with a tentative D call TRBD1 (5 bases). The CDR3 consists of 13 residues. The germline gives CDR1 SGHDT, CDR2 YYEEEE. Trimming removed 4 bases from V and 1 base from J, with 8 bases in between. The CDR3 DNA reads TGTGCCAGCAGCAGGACACTCCAAGAGACCCAGTACTTC. Translation: CASSRTLQETQYF. Filled out from reference TRBV5-6 and TRBJ2-5, the complete variable domain reads DAGVTQSPTHLIKTRGQQVTLRCSPKSGHDTVSWYQQALGQGPQFIFQYYEEEERQRGNFPDRFSGHQFPNYSSELNVNALLLGDSALYLCASSRTLQETQYFGPGTRLLVL.

This chain links TRBV28 with TRBJ1-1, with D possibly being TRBD1 (5 bases). Trimming pared 6 bases from V and 8 bases from J, leaving 19 bases between. The V gene's germline CDR1 is MDHEN and CDR2 SYDVKM. The CDR3 loop spans 14 amino acids. The CDR3 loop is CASSLTRDGAEAFF. For the CDR3, the DNA is TGTGCCAGCAGCCTTACCCGGGACGGGGCGGAAGCTTTCTTT.